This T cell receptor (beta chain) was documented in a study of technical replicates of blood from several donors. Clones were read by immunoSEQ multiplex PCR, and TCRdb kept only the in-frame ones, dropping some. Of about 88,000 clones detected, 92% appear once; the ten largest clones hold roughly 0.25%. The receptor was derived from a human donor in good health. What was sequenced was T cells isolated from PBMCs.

The CDR3 sequence is CASSAQKGLQETQYF. CDR3 DNA: TGTGCCAGCAGTGCGCAAAAGGGACTACAAGAGACCCAGTACTTC. The rearrangement joins TRBV2 to TRBJ2-5; 7 bases line up with TRBD2. CDR3 size: 15 residues. CDR1 and CDR2 from the germline V gene are SNHLY and FYNNEI. Trimming took 4 bases from V and 2 from J; bases not matched to a gene: 7.